The entry below describes one T cell receptor (beta chain). No antigen is known for it. This entry is derived from a study of a mutant IDH1 vaccine in newly diagnosed glioma. Profiled with immunoSEQ multiplex PCR; TCRdb holds only in-frame clones, not every one. The table has 99,000 or so clones, around nine tenths seen once. Time point here: baseline, week 1 (first vaccination visit). Treatment in this sample: pre-vaccination baseline after standard-of-care therapy. General observations from the study: Evidence of vaccine-induced immune responses was documented in nearly 95% of patients.

The sequences come from PBMCs, collected from a glioma patient treated with radiotherapy, temozolomide or both. This sequence was found in a woman aged 45-65 years with glioma.

In DNA form, the CDR3 reads TGTGCCAGCTCCTACGAGCAGTACTTC. This sequence encodes CASSYEQYF. The J gene is TRBJ2-7, the V gene TRBV18; D is ambiguous. Germline V gives CDR1 KGHSH, CDR2 LQKENI. V was cut by 6 bases and J by 3 bases, with 0 bases left in between. The CDR3 sequence is 9 residues long.